Listed below are T cell receptor beta chains from one sample, sequenced in a study of cytomegalovirus exposure and HLA in healthy donors. TCRdb keeps only in-frame clones here, not all; method: immunoSEQ multiplex PCR. The table lists about 77,000 clones. Sequencing was done on a sample of PBMCs. The source is a man between 45 and 60 years old in good health and CMV-seropositive. Each CDR3 is given with its conserved first and last residue. The D gene is left open where the match is weak.

j_gene: TRBJ1-5; d_gene: TRBD1; v_gene: TRBV15; CDR3aa: CATSAGQGRNQPQHF; CDR3nt: TGTGCCACCAGCGCGGGACAGGGACGCAATCAGCCCCAGCATTTT
j_gene: TRBJ1-2; d_gene: -; v_gene: TRBV6-5; CDR3aa: CASLPSLGLDYGYTF; CDR3nt: TGTGCCAGCCTCCCGAGCCTGGGGCTGGACTATGGCTACACCTTC
j_gene: TRBJ1-6; d_gene: -; v_gene: TRBV10-1; CDR3aa: CASSPDRNNSPLHF; CDR3nt: TGCGCCAGCAGCCCCGACAGGAATAATTCGCCCCTCCACTTT
j_gene: TRBJ2-5; d_gene: TRBD2; v_gene: TRBV5-6; CDR3aa: CASSLEAGGGQETQYF; CDR3nt: TGTGCCAGCAGCTTGGAAGCGGGGGGCGGTCAAGAGACCCAGTACTTC
j_gene: TRBJ2-5; d_gene: -; v_gene: TRBV12-5; CDR3aa: CASGLILGAPFGETQYF; CDR3nt: TGTGCTAGTGGCCTAATCCTAGGAGCCCCCTTTGGGGAGACCCAGTACTTC
j_gene: TRBJ1-3; d_gene: -; v_gene: TRBV7-3; CDR3aa: CASSLQGAGNTIYF; CDR3nt: TGTGCCAGCAGCCTACAGGGAGCTGGAAACACCATATATTTT
j_gene: TRBJ1-2; d_gene: TRBD1; v_gene: TRBV4-1; CDR3aa: CASSRPDREANYGYTF; CDR3nt: TGCGCCAGCAGCCGACCCGACAGGGAAGCTAACTATGGCTACACCTTC
j_gene: TRBJ1-2; d_gene: TRBD1; v_gene: TRBV10-2; CDR3aa: CASKIGTDINYGYTF; CDR3nt: TGCGCCAGCAAAATAGGGACAGATATTAACTATGGCTACACCTTC
j_gene: TRBJ2-3; d_gene: -; v_gene: TRBV25-1; CDR3aa: CASSRRDRDTQYF; CDR3nt: TGTGCCAGCAGTAGGAGGGACAGAGATACGCAGTATTTT
j_gene: TRBJ2-7; d_gene: -; v_gene: TRBV19; CDR3aa: CASSVQLRGEQYF; CDR3nt: TGTGCCAGTAGTGTCCAACTTCGGGGCGAGCAGTACTTC
j_gene: TRBJ1-1; d_gene: TRBD1; v_gene: TRBV7-2; CDR3aa: CASSSGTVTEAFF; CDR3nt: TGTGCCAGCAGCTCCGGGACAGTCACTGAAGCTTTCTTT
j_gene: TRBJ1-1; d_gene: TRBD1; v_gene: TRBV19; CDR3aa: CASMTRGPLTEAFF; CDR3nt: TGTGCCAGTATGACGAGGGGGCCCCTGACTGAAGCTTTCTTT
j_gene: TRBJ1-2; d_gene: -; v_gene: TRBV6-5; CDR3aa: CASRPTVNYGYTF; CDR3nt: TGTGCCAGCAGACCGACTGTTAACTATGGCTACACCTTC
j_gene: TRBJ2-7; d_gene: -; v_gene: TRBV18; CDR3aa: CASSPPGERDEQYF; CDR3nt: TGTGCCAGCTCACCACCAGGGGAGCGGGACGAGCAGTACTTC
j_gene: TRBJ2-7; d_gene: -; v_gene: TRBV5-4; CDR3aa: CASSLEGGSYEQYF; CDR3nt: TGTGCCAGCAGCCTTGAAGGCGGTTCCTACGAGCAGTACTTC
j_gene: TRBJ1-1; d_gene: -; v_gene: TRBV5-1; CDR3aa: CASSLRSRGATEAFF; CDR3nt: TGCGCCAGCAGCTTGAGGTCCCGGGGGGCCACTGAAGCTTTCTTT
j_gene: TRBJ2-1; d_gene: -; v_gene: TRBV5-1; CDR3aa: CASSLMGGANEQFF; CDR3nt: TGCGCCAGCAGCTTAATGGGGGGGGCAAATGAGCAGTTCTTC
j_gene: TRBJ2-7; d_gene: -; v_gene: TRBV10-3; CDR3aa: CAISDRGDHGQYF; CDR3nt: TGTGCCATCAGTGACAGGGGCGACCACGGGCAGTACTTC
j_gene: TRBJ2-2; d_gene: TRBD2; v_gene: TRBV7-2; CDR3aa: CASSPRAAGGYGGELFF; CDR3nt: TGTGCCAGCAGCCCTAGGGCCGCGGGGGGGTATGGCGGGGAGCTGTTTTTT
j_gene: TRBJ1-6; d_gene: TRBD1; v_gene: TRBV5-4; CDR3aa: CASSQSRDRGSPLHF; CDR3nt: TGTGCCAGCAGCCAATCTCGGGACAGGGGTTCACCCCTCCACTTT
j_gene: TRBJ1-1; d_gene: TRBD1; v_gene: TRBV6-6; CDR3aa: CASQGASTEAFF; CDR3nt: TGTGCCTCACAGGGGGCGAGCACTGAAGCTTTCTTT
j_gene: TRBJ1-1; d_gene: TRBD1; v_gene: TRBV28; CDR3aa: CASKYGGQGVEEAFF; CDR3nt: TGTGCCAGCAAGTATGGGGGACAGGGAGTAGAGGAAGCTTTCTTT
j_gene: TRBJ2-1; d_gene: -; v_gene: TRBV7-9; CDR3aa: CASSIIGTSSYNEQFF; CDR3nt: TGTGCCAGCAGCATCATCGGCACTAGCTCCTACAATGAGCAGTTCTTC
j_gene: TRBJ1-1; d_gene: -; v_gene: TRBV11-3; CDR3aa: CASSRGGAGDTEAFF; CDR3nt: TGTGCCAGCAGCCGCGGGGGGGCGGGGGACACTGAAGCTTTCTTT
j_gene: TRBJ1-1; d_gene: -; v_gene: TRBV27; CDR3aa: CASSPLFRGTEAFF; CDR3nt: TGTGCCAGCAGTCCCCTCTTCAGGGGCACTGAAGCTTTCTTT
j_gene: TRBJ1-1; d_gene: -; v_gene: TRBV19; CDR3aa: CASSMGRRDAAFF; CDR3nt: TGTGCCAGTAGTATGGGACGGAGGGACGCAGCTTTCTTT
j_gene: TRBJ1-4; d_gene: TRBD1; v_gene: TRBV5-1; CDR3aa: CASSLGGQGGEKLFF; CDR3nt: TGCGCCAGCAGCTTGGGCGGACAGGGCGGTGAAAAACTGTTTTTT
j_gene: TRBJ2-1; d_gene: TRBD2; v_gene: TRBV6-6; CDR3aa: CASLGGGTFGNEQFF; CDR3nt: TGTGCCAGCCTTGGGGGGGGAACATTTGGGAATGAGCAGTTCTTC
j_gene: TRBJ1-1; d_gene: -; v_gene: TRBV18; CDR3aa: CASSLHKGEIEAFF; CDR3nt: TGTGCCAGCTCACTTCACAAGGGGGAAATTGAAGCTTTCTTT